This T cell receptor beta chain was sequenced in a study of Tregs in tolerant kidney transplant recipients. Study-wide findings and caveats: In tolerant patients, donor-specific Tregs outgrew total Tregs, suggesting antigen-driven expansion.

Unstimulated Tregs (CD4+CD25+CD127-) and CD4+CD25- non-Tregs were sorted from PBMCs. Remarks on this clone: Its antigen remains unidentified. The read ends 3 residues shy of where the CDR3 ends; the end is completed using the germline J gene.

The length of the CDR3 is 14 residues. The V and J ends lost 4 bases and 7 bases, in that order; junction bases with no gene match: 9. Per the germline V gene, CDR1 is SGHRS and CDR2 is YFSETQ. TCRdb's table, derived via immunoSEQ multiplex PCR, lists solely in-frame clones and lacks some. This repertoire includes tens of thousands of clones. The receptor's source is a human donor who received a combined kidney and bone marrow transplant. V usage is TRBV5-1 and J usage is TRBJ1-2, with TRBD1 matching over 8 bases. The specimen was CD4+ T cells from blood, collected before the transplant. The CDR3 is CASSGGQDGIGYTF. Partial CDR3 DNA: TGCGCCAGCAGCGGGGGACAGGATGGTATTGGC.